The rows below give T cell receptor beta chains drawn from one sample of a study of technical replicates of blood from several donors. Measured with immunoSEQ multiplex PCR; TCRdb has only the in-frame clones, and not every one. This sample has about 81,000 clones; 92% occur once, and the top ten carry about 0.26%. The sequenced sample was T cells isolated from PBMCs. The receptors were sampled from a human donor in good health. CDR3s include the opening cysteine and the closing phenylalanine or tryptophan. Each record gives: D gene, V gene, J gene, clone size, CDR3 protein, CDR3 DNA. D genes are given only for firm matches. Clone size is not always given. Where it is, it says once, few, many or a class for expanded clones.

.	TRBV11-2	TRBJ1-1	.	CASSLERFTEAFF	TGTGCCAGCAGCTTAGAACGGTTCACTGAAGCTTTCTTT
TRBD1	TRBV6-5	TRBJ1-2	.	CASSPGTGQGYTF	TGTGCCAGCAGTCCGGGGACAGGGCAGGGCTACACCTTC
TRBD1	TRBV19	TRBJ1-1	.	CASSSLYRGRTEAFF	TGTGCCAGTAGCTCGCTCTACAGGGGACGGACTGAAGCTTTCTTT
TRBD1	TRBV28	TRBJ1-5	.	CASTGTANQPQHF	TGTGCCAGCACCGGGACAGCCAATCAGCCCCAGCATTTT
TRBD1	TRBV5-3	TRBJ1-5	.	CARSLQGVTYNQPQHF	TGTGCCAGAAGCTTACAGGGGGTTACCTACAATCAGCCCCAGCATTTT
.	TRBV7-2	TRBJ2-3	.	CASSFRLVAATQYF	TGTGCCAGCAGCTTTCGCCTAGTGGCGGCGACGCAGTATTTT
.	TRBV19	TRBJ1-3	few	CASSIANTIYF	TGTGCCAGTAGTATAGCGAACACCATATATTTT
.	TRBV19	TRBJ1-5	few	CASSVTVQPQHF	TGTGCCAGTAGTGTGACAGTTCAGCCCCAGCATTTT
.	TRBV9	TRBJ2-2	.	CASSPPRGHNTGELFF	TGTGCCAGCAGCCCACCGCGGGGGCATAACACCGGGGAGCTGTTTTTT
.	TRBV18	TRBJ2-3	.	CASSLAQSTDTQYF	TGTGCCAGCTCCCTAGCCCAGAGCACAGATACGCAGTATTTT
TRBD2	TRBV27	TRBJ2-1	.	CASSFGGTSGRNEQFF	TGTGCCAGCAGTTTTGGCGGCACTAGCGGGAGGAATGAGCAGTTCTTC
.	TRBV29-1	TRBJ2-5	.	CSVVAPSQETQYF	TGCAGCGTTGTTGCCCCGAGCCAAGAGACCCAGTACTTC
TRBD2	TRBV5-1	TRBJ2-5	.	CASTSGPGGGETQYF	TGCGCCAGCACTTCGGGTCCGGGAGGGGGTGAGACCCAGTACTTC
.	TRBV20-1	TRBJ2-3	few	CSAPFTDTQYF	TGCAGTGCCCCCTTCACAGATACGCAGTATTTT
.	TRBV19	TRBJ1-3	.	CASSIVLGGAGNTIYF	TGTGCCAGTAGTATTGTTCTGGGAGGGGCTGGAAACACCATATATTTT
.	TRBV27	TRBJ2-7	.	CASSLMGGRRAYEQYF	TGTGCCAGCAGTTTAATGGGCGGCAGGAGGGCCTACGAGCAGTACTTC
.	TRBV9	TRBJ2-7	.	CASSVSTGSGLYEQYF	TGTGCCAGCAGCGTATCGACAGGTTCAGGGCTCTACGAGCAGTACTTC
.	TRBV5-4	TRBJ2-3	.	CASNRDTDTQYF	TGTGCCAGCAACAGGGACACAGATACGCAGTATTTT
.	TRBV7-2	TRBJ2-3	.	CASSLTERQYTDTQYF	TGTGCCAGCAGCTTAACCGAACGACAGTACACAGATACGCAGTATTTT
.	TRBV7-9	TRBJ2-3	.	CASSFQVSGDTQYF	TGTGCCAGCAGCTTTCAAGTATCGGGGGATACGCAGTATTTT
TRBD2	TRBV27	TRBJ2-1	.	CASSTSGTSSYNEQFF	TGTGCCAGCAGTACTTCCGGGACTAGCTCCTACAATGAGCAGTTCTTC
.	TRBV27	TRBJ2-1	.	CATNNEQFF	TGTGCCACAAACAATGAGCAGTTCTTC
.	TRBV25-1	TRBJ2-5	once	CATTPTTGEKETQYF	TGTGCCACTACGCCGACAACCGGGGAAAAGGAGACCCAGTACTTC
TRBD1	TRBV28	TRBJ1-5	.	CASIDDRAFNQPQHF	TGTGCCAGCATCGATGACAGGGCCTTCAATCAGCCCCAGCATTTT
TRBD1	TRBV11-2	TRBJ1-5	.	CASSPGGQEYQPQHF	TGTGCCAGCAGCCCAGGGGGACAAGAATATCAGCCCCAGCATTTT
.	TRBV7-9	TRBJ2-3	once	CASSLALDYSTDTQYF	TGTGCCAGCAGCTTAGCCCTAGACTACAGCACAGATACGCAGTATTTT
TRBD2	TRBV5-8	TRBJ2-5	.	CASSLVMAGGPFQETQYF	TGTGCCAGCAGCTTGGTGATGGCGGGGGGCCCCTTCCAAGAGACCCAGTACTTC
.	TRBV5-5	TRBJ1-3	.	CASSSFSSGNTIYF	TGTGCCAGCAGCTCTTTCAGCTCTGGAAACACCATATATTTT
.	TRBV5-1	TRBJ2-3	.	CASSLESGGVDTQYF	TGCGCCAGCAGCTTGGAGTCGGGGGGCGTAGATACGCAGTATTTT
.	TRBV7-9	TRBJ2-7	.	CASIQPNGDEQYF	TGTGCCAGCATTCAACCAAACGGGGACGAGCAGTACTTC
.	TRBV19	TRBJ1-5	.	CASTGVDSNQPQHF	TGTGCCAGTACAGGGGTGGATAGCAATCAGCCCCAGCATTTT